This T cell receptor beta chain was captured by sequencing in a study of T cells after yellow fever vaccination. Study at large: Libraries from low-cell-number fractions were prepared with the SMART-Seq v4 Ultra Low Input RNA kit.

Findings and limits, study-wide: The CD4 and CD8 compartments had a small share of their clonotypes in common.

In this sample, this clonotype turned up a few times. Its target is unknown. This CDR3 has 15 residues. CDR1 is LGHNA, CDR2 YNFKEQ, per germline. V gave up 4 bases and J gave up 8 bases; unmatched junction bases: 7. In making TCR cDNA, 5'RACE template switching added a universal primer site and UMIs to it. TCRdb fed the 5' RACE reads into MiXCR, producing one record per CDR3 protein. The sample includes some 350,000 distinct CDR3 sequences, approximately 4% of them seen just once. The sequenced sample was PBMCs, obtained 5 days after the yellow fever booster vaccination. This sequence joins TRBV4-2 and TRBJ1-6; 8 positions agree with TRBD1. The TCR was taken from a man between 18 and 29 years old who received the YFV17D yellow fever vaccine. CDR3 protein: CASSPSRTGHSPLHF. Here the CDR3 DNA reads TGTGCCAGCAGCCCCTCCCGGACAGGGCATTCACCCCTCCACTTT.